This T cell receptor beta chain was profiled in a study of cytomegalovirus exposure and HLA in healthy donors. About the research overall: Earlier findings included 117 million unique TCR beta sequences obtained from 150 million to 200 million T cells.

The CDR3 extends over 17 amino acids. The V segment lost 2 bases and the J segment 2 bases; nucleotides outside the gene matches: 9. CDR1 is SGHTA, CDR2 FQGNSA, per germline. PCR used 60 Vbeta primers and 13 Jbeta primers. Data came from immunoSEQ multiplex PCR; TCRdb stores just in-frame clones and leaves some out. Across roughly 100,000 clones, the top ten clones capture 15% of the sample. The origin of this receptor is a man between 45 and 60 years old in good health and CMV-seropositive. Sequenced material: PBMCs. The rearrangement links TRBV7-2 to TRBJ2-7; 10 bases are shared with TRBD2. The CDR3 DNA reads as TGTGCCAGCAGCTTACCCAGCGGGAGGGCCTCCGCCTACGAGCAGTACTTC. This translates into CASSLPSGRASAYEQYF.